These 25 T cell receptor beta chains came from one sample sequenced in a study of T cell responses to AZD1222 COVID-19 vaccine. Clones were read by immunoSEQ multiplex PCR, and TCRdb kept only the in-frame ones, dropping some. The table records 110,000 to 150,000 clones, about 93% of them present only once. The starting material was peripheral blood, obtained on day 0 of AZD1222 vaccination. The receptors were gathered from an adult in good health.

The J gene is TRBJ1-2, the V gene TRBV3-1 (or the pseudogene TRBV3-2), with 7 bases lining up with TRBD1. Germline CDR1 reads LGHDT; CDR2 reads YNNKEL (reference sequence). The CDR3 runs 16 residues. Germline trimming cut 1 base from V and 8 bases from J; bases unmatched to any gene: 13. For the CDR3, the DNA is TGTGCCAGCAGCCAAGGGTCTGGGACAGACTCGATGGGCTACACCTTC. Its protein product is CASSQGSGTDSMGYTF.

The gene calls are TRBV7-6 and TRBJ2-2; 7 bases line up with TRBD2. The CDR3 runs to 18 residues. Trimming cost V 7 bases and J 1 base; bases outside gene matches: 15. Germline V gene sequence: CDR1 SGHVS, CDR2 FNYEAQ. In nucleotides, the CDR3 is TGTGCCAGCACCCCGAGACCTATTACTAGCGTGAACACCGGGGAGCTGTTTTTT. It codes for CASTPRPITSVNTGELFF.

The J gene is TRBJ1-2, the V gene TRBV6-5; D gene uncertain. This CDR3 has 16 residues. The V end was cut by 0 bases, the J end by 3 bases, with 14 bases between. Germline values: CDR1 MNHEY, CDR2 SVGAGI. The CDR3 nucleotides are TGTGCCAGCAGTTACTCGAAGAGTGGCAGATACTATGGCTACACCTTC. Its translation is CASSYSKSGRYYGYTF.

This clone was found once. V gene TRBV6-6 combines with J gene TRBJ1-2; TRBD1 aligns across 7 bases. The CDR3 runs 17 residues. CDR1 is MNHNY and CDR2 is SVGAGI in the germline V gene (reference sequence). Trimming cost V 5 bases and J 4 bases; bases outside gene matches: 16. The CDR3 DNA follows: TGTGCCAGCAGTCTTACGACAACGACAGGGACCGGCTATGGCTACACCTTC. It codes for CASSLTTTTGTGYGYTF.

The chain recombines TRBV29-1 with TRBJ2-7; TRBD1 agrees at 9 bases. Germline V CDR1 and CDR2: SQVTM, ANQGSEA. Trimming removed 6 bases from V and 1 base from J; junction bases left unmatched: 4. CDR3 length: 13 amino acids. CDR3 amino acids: CSVGTGNSYEQYF. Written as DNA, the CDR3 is TGCAGCGTCGGGACAGGGAATTCCTACGAGCAGTACTTC.

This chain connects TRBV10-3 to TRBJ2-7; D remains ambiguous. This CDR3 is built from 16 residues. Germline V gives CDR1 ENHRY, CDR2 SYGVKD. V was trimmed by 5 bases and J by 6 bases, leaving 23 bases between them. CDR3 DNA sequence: TGTGCCATCAGTCCCTGGACCCGCGGCCGGGTAGGCGAGCAGTACTTC. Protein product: CAISPWTRGRVGEQYF.

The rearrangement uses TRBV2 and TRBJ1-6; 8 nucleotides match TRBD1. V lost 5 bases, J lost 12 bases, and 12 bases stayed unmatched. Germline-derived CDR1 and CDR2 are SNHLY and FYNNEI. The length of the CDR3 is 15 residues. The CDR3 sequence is CASSPRQGPGLPLHF. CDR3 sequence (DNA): TGTGCCAGCAGTCCGCGACAGGGGCCAGGTTTACCCCTCCACTTT.

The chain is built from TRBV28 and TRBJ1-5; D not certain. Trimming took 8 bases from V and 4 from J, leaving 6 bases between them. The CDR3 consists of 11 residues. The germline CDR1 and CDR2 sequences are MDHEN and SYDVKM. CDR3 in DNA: TGTGCCAGCTCTGTGAATCAGCCCCAGCATTTT. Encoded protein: CASSVNQPQHF.

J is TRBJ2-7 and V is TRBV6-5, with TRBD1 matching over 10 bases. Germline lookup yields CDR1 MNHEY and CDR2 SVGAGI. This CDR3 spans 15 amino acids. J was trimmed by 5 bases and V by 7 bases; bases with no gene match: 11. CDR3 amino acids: CASIAGQGRGDEQYF. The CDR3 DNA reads TGTGCCAGCATCGCGGGACAGGGGAGAGGGGACGAGCAGTACTTC.

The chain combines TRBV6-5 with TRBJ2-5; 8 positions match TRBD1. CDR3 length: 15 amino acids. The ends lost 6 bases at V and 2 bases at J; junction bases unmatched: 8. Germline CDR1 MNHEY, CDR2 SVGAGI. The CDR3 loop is CASRRDRGPQETQYF. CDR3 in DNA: TGTGCCAGCAGACGTGACAGGGGCCCACAAGAGACCCAGTACTTC.

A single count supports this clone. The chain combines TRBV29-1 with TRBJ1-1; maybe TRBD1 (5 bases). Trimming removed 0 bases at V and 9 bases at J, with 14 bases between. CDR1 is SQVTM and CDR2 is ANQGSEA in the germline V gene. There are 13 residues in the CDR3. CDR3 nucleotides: TGCAGCGTTGAAGACGGGAGACAGACCAAAGCTTTCTTT. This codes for CSVEDGRQTKAFF.

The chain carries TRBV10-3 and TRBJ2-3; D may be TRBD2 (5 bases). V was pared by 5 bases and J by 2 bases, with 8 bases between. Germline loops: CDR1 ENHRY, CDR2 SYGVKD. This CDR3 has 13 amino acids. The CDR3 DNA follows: TGTGCCATCAGTCTAGCTGTCACAGATACGCAGTATTTT. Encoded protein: CAISLAVTDTQYF.

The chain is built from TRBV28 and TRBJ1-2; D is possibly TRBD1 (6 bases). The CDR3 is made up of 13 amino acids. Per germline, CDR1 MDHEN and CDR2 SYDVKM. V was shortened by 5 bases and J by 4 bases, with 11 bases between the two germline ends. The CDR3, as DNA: TGTGCCAGCAGTAGTGGACAGCTCTATGGCTACACCTTC. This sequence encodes CASSSGQLYGYTF.

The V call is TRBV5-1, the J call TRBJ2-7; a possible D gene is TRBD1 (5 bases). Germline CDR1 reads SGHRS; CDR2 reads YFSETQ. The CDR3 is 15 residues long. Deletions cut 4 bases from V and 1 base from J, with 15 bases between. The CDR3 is CASSPRLGQSYEQYF. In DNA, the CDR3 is TGCGCCAGCAGCCCACGATTGGGGCAGTCCTACGAGCAGTACTTC.

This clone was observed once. CDR3 bases: TGTGCCAGCAGCCAAGAGCTAGCGGGCGTAGAGACCCAGTACTTC. Amino acid sequence: CASSQELAGVETQYF. The chain is built from TRBV3-1 (or the pseudogene TRBV3-2) and TRBJ2-5; 8 bases agree with TRBD2. Trimming cost V 0 bases and J 4 bases; bases outside gene matches: 4. Germline values: CDR1 LGHDT, CDR2 YNNKEL (reference sequence). The CDR3 spans 15 residues.

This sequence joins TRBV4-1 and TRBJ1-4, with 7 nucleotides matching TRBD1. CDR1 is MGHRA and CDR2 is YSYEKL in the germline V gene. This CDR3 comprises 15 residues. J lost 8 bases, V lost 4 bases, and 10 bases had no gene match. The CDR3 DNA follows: TGCGCCAGCAGCCCGACCAAGGGGGCCGGAGAAAAACTGTTTTTT. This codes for CASSPTKGAGEKLFF.

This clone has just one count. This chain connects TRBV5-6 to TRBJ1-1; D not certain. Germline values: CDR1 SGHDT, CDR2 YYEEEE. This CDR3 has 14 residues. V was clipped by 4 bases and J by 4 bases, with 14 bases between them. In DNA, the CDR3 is TGTGCCAGCAGCCGACGAGGACTGGGCACTGAAGCTTTCTTT. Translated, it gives CASSRRGLGTEAFF.

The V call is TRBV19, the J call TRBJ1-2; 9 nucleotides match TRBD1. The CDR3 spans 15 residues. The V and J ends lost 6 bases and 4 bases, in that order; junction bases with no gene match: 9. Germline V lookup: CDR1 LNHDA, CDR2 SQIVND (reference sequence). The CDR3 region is CASRKGQGKIYGYTF. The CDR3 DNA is TGTGCCAGTAGGAAGGGACAGGGTAAAATCTATGGCTACACCTTC. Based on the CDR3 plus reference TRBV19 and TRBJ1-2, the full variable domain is DGGITQSPKYLFRKEGQNVTLSCEQNLNHDAMYWYRQDPGQGLRLIYYSQIVNDFQKGDIAEGYSVSREKKESFPLTVTSAQKNPTAFYLCASRKGQGKIYGYTFGSGTRLTVV.

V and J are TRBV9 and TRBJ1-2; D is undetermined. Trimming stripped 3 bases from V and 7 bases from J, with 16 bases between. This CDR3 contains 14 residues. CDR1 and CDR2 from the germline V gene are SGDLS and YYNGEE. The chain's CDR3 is CASSGSSLTSGYTF. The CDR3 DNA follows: TGTGCCAGCAGCGGTAGCTCGCTTACGAGTGGCTACACCTTC.

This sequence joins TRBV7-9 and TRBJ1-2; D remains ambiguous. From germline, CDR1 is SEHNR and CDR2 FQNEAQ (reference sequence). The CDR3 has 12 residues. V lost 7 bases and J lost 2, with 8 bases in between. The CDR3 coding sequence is TGTGCCAGCACCAGACCGAACTATGGCTACACCTTC. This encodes CASTRPNYGYTF.

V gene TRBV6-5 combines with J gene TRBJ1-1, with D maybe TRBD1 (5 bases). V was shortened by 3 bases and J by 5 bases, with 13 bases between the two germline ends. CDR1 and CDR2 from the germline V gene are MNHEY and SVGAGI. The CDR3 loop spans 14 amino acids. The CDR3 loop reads CASSYGGRLTEAFF. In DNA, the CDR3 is TGTGCCAGCAGTTATGGGGGGAGGCTAACTGAAGCTTTCTTT.

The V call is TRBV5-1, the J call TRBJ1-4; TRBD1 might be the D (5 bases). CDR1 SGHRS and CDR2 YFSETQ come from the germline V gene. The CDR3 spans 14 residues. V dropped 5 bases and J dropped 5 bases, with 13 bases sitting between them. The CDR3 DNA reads TGCGCCAGCAGAGAATCAGGGTCGAATGAAAAACTGTTTTTT. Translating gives CASRESGSNEKLFF. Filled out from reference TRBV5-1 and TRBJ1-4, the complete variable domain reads KAGVTQTPRYLIKTRGQQVTLSCSPISGHRSVSWYQQTPGQGLQFLFEYFSETQRNKGNFPGRFSGRQFSNSRSEMNVSTLELGDSALYLCASRESGSNEKLFFGSGTQLSVL.

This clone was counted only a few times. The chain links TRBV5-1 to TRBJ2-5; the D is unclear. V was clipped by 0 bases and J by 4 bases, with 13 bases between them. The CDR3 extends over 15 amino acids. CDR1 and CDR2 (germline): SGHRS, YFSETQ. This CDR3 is CASSLGVNGIETQYF. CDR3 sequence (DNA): TGCGCCAGCAGCTTGGGAGTCAATGGGATAGAGACCCAGTACTTC. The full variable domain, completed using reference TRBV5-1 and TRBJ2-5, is KAGVTQTPRYLIKTRGQQVTLSCSPISGHRSVSWYQQTPGQGLQFLFEYFSETQRNKGNFPGRFSGRQFSNSRSEMNVSTLELGDSALYLCASSLGVNGIETQYFGPGTRLLVL.

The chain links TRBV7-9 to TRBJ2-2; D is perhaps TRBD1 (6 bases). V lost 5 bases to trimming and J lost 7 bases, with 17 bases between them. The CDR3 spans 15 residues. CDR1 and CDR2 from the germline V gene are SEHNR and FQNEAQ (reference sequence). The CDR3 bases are TGTGCCAGCAGCGCCGCCAGGGGACCAGGCGGGGAGCTGTTTTTT. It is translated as CASSAARGPGGELFF.

CDR3: CASSPQLAGTATQYF. The CDR3 DNA follows: TGTGCCAGCAGCCCCCAACTAGCGGGGACGGCGACCCAGTACTTC. The chain has TRBV14 and TRBJ2-5; TRBD2 matches 10 bases. Germline values: CDR1 SGHDN, CDR2 FVKESK. The CDR3 consists of 15 residues. The V and J ends lost 4 bases and 7 bases, in that order; junction bases with no gene match: 9.